This entry concerns a single T cell receptor (beta chain). The data stem from a study of blood T cell repertoires in COVID-19. Original processing methods: Scientists estimated how many nucleated cells there were by amplifying reference gene primers. The table came from immunoSEQ multiplex PCR; TCRdb's copy has only in-frame clones and leaves some out. That table is the source of V, J and clone size, and D and trimming were worked out from the DNA. In the table there are approximately 20,000 clones, 88% of which are singletons. This clonotype originated in a human donor in a cohort sampled during active COVID-19. Sequencing used peripheral blood.

The CDR3 region has the DNA TGCGCCAGCAGCCGGGGGGAGGGACGGAATGAGCAGTTCTTC. Translated: CASSRGEGRNEQFF. The rearrangement joins TRBV5-1 to TRBJ2-1, with 7 bases fitting TRBD2. This CDR3 contains 14 residues. Germline lookup yields CDR1 SGHRS and CDR2 YFSETQ. Trimming cost V 4 bases and J 7 bases; bases outside gene matches: 8.